Following are 29 T cell receptor beta chains from one sample sequenced in a study of blood T cells in healthy people across ages. The use of a sample-barcoded 5' primer and a J-beta primer mix characterized a second PCR of about 6 to 12 cycles. TCRdb recomputed calls from the 5' RACE reads with MiXCR, one row per CDR3 protein. The table has some 370,000 distinct CDR3 sequences, more than 45% seen once. The source material was blood. These receptors were collected from a man between 60 and 70 years old in good health.

This clonotype has just one count. The junction departs from the called germline gene at one end, perhaps through a read error. The chain joins TRBV20-1 to TRBJ2-5; TRBD2 agrees at 14 bases. This CDR3 has 19 residues. CDR1 DFQATT and CDR2 SNEGSKA come from the germline V gene (reference sequence). For the CDR3, the DNA is TGCAGTGCTAGAGGGACGGAAGGACTAGCGGGGGGTCCTCAAGGGACCCAGTACTTC. Its protein product is CSARGTEGLAGGPQGTQYF.

V is TRBV7-3 and J is TRBJ2-5, with 8 positions matching TRBD1. Germline-derived CDR1 and CDR2 are SGHTA and FQGTGA. There are 15 residues in the CDR3. J gave up 13 bases and V 8 bases, and 21 bases lay outside the gene matches. Here the CDR3 reads CASLGQEAYEQYMYF. CDR3 bases: TGTGCCAGCTTGGGACAGGAGGCCTACGAGCAGTATATGTACTTC.

With regard to this clonotype: The germline gene is not matched at one end of the junction; a read error may be the cause. V and J are TRBV2 and TRBJ1-2; TRBD1 matches 7 bases. This CDR3 region has 15 residues. Germline CDR1 SNHLY, CDR2 FYNNEI. In DNA, the CDR3 is TGTGCCGGCAGTCGAGACAGGGCGGCTAACCATGGCTACACCTTC. Translation gives CAGSRDRAANHGYTF.

The table lists this clonotype with a few counts. This chain joins TRBV20-1 and TRBJ2-7; D is possibly TRBD1 or TRBD2 (5 bases each). The CDR3 is 15 residues long. The V gene's germline CDR1 is DFQATT and CDR2 SNEGSKA (reference sequence). Trimming stripped 6 bases from V and 7 bases from J, with 25 bases between. CDR3 sequence: CSAFRSGTPNNEQYF. CDR3 DNA: TGCAGTGCCTTCAGATCCGGGACCCCCAACAATGAGCAGTACTTC.

This rearrangement joins TRBV3-1 to TRBJ2-6; 9 bases are shared with TRBD1. Losses at the gene ends were 0 bases for V and 1 base for J; bases not matched to a gene: 4. Germline loops: CDR1 LGHDT, CDR2 YNNKEL (reference sequence). CDR3 size: 18 residues. The CDR3: CASSQDVGQGSGANVLTF. CDR3 nucleotide sequence: TGTGCCAGCAGCCAAGATGTGGGACAGGGTTCTGGGGCCAACGTCCTGACTTTC.

The chain joins TRBV20-1 to TRBJ1-1; D is ambiguous. The V gene lost 6 bases and the J gene lost 0 bases, with 11 bases spanning the gap. The germline gives CDR1 DFQATT, CDR2 SNEGSKA (reference sequence). This CDR3 is 13 amino acids long. CDR3 sequence: CSAREWVNTEAFF. CDR3 sequence (DNA): TGCAGTGCCCGAGAGTGGGTGAACACTGAAGCTTTCTTT.

The chain links TRBV4-2 to TRBJ1-6; 7 positions match TRBD1. The germline V gene has CDR1 LGHNA and CDR2 YNFKEQ. V was clipped by 2 bases and J by 10 bases; unmatched bases: 8. The CDR3 runs 15 residues. CDR3 residues: CASSQPRDRVSPLHF. The DNA of the CDR3 is TGTGCCAGCAGCCAACCCCGAGACAGGGTCTCACCCCTCCACTTT.

Remarks on this clonotype: A junction end diverges from the germline sequence, so it may reflect a read error. The rearrangement uses TRBV2 and TRBJ2-1; 12 nucleotides line up with TRBD2. Per germline, CDR1 SNHLY and CDR2 FYNNEI. The CDR3 loop spans 18 amino acids. CDR3 amino acids: CASRFPSGGAMSYNGQFF. The CDR3 nucleotides read TGTGCCAGCAGGTTTCCTAGCGGGGGGGCAATGTCCTACAATGGGCAGTTCTTC.

This clonotype was counted only a few times. The CDR3 DNA follows: TGCAGCGCCGATCGGAACTATGGCTACACCTTC. Encoded protein: CSADRNYGYTF. The J gene is TRBJ1-2, the V gene TRBV29-1; D ambiguous. Germline CDR1 and CDR2: SQVTM and ANQGSEA. The CDR3 is 11 amino acids. V was shortened by 7 bases and J by 2 bases, with 8 bases between the two germline ends.

V and J are TRBV29-1 and TRBJ2-1; tentative D call: TRBD2 (5 bases). Trimming took off 4 bases at V and 9 bases at J, with 10 bases between the two ends. The germline V gene has CDR1 SQVTM and CDR2 ANQGSEA. The CDR3 consists of 11 residues. The CDR3 coding sequence is TGCAGCGTTGGGAGGACCCCTGAGCAGTTCTTC. As protein: CSVGRTPEQFF.

This clonotype was found a few times. The CDR3 sequence: CASAETYNEQFF. CDR3 nucleotides: TGTGCCAGCGCTGAGACCTACAATGAGCAGTTCTTC. The chain links TRBV14 to TRBJ2-1, with no clear D. Germline lookup yields CDR1 SGHDN and CDR2 FVKESK. The CDR3 length is 12 residues. Trimming shortened V by 8 bases and J by 2 bases, and 7 bases separated the two germline ends.

With regard to this clonotype: One end of the junction is discordant with germline, which a read error may explain. V usage is TRBV20-1 and J usage is TRBJ1-2, with D possibly TRBD1 on 5 matching bases. Germline loops: CDR1 DFQATT, CDR2 SNEGSKA (reference sequence). The CDR3 runs 14 residues. CDR3 protein: CGANGAAANYDYTF. Here the CDR3 DNA reads TGCGGTGCTAACGGGGCGGCAGCTAACTATGACTACACCTTC.

Here the CDR3 reads CAIVPDLGSGANVLTF. The DNA of the CDR3 is TGTGCCATCGTCCCGGATCTCGGGTCCGGGGCCAACGTCCTGACTTTC. The chain is built from TRBV10-3 and TRBJ2-6; no clear D. V lost 8 bases, J lost 4 bases, and 18 bases lay in between. Germline assignment: CDR1 ENHRY and CDR2 SYGVKD. This CDR3 is built from 16 residues.

This clonotype was seen a handful of times. The chain is built from TRBV3-1 and TRBJ2-5; no clear D gene. V was trimmed by 0 bases and J by 5 bases, leaving 13 bases between them. Germline-derived CDR1 and CDR2 are LGHDT and YNNKEL (reference sequence). The CDR3 runs 15 residues. This CDR3 reads CASSQDVGWVETQYF. CDR3 sequence (DNA): TGTGCCAGCAGCCAAGATGTGGGTTGGGTCGAGACCCAGTACTTC.

This clonotype has ten or more counts. The V gene is TRBV5-1, the J gene TRBJ1-2, with TRBD1 identical over 7 bases. Germline lookup yields CDR1 SGHRS and CDR2 YFSETQ. The CDR3 is made up of 15 amino acids. Losses at the gene ends were 1 base for V and 4 bases for J; bases not matched to a gene: 7. The CDR3 nucleotides are TGCGCCAGCAGCTTGATCCCGGGACAGCTCTATGGCTACACCTTC. Protein: CASSLIPGQLYGYTF.

The chain employs TRBV3-1 and TRBJ2-1; no reliable D call. CDR1 and CDR2 (germline): LGHDT, YNNKEL (reference sequence). The CDR3 has 15 amino acids. V was pared by 1 base and J by 10 bases, with 17 bases between. This CDR3 is CASSQGEVRVLEQFF. CDR3 sequence (DNA): TGTGCCAGCAGCCAAGGAGAGGTCCGGGTTTTGGAGCAGTTCTTC.

This rearrangement joins TRBV9 to TRBJ1-5; D may be TRBD1 (5 bases). This CDR3 comprises 15 residues. Germline V gene lookup returns CDR1 SGDLS and CDR2 YYNGEE. Trimming shortened V by 0 bases and J by 3 bases, and 10 bases separated the two germline ends. The CDR3 DNA follows: TGTGCCAGCAGCGTAGGGGGGTATGACAATCAGCCCCAGCATTTT. It encodes CASSVGGYDNQPQHF.

Details on this clonotype: This may stem from a read error, because a much larger clone lies one nucleotide away. The chain carries TRBV14 and TRBJ2-1; maybe TRBD1 (5 bases). Germline V lookup: CDR1 SGHDN, CDR2 FVKESK. This CDR3 region has 13 residues. Trimming left V 4 bases short and J 9 bases short, with 13 bases between. CDR3 region: CASSLQAGCEQFF. As DNA, the CDR3 is TGTGCCAGCAGCCTTCAAGCAGGGTGTGAGCAGTTCTTC.

The chain uses TRBV11-1 and TRBJ2-7; 11 bases agree with TRBD2. Germline V gene lookup returns CDR1 SGHAT and CDR2 FQDESV (reference sequence). CDR3 length equals 16 residues. V shed 4 bases and J 4 bases; nucleotides not matched to a gene: 9. CDR3 region: CASSSEPGLAAYEQYF. As DNA, the CDR3 is TGTGCCAGCAGCTCCGAACCGGGACTAGCGGCTTACGAGCAGTACTTC.

A few counts support this clonotype. The chain employs TRBV2 and TRBJ2-7; D is possibly TRBD1 (6 bases). CDR1 is SNHLY and CDR2 is FYNNEI in the germline V gene. V was pared by 0 bases and J by 2 bases, with 11 bases between. The CDR3 totals 15 residues. CDR3 DNA: TGTGCCAGCAGTGAAGCGACAGGACCCACCTACGAGCAGTACTTC. It encodes CASSEATGPTYEQYF. Complete variable domain (other parts from reference TRBV2 and TRBJ2-7): EPEVTQTPSHQVTQMGQEVILRCVPISNHLYFYWYRQILGQKVEFLVSFYNNEISEKSEIFDDQFSVERPDGSNFTLKIRSTKLEDSAMYFCASSEATGPTYEQYFGPGTRLTVT.

This clonotype was found a few times. The chain employs TRBV10-3 and TRBJ2-1; D unresolved. Per the germline V gene, CDR1 is ENHRY and CDR2 is SYGVKD. The CDR3 contains 14 residues. Trimming cost V 6 bases and J 8 bases, with 17 bases left between them. CDR3 sequence: CAISLGSPEDEQFF. CDR3 DNA: TGTGCCATCAGCCTGGGAAGCCCCGAGGATGAGCAGTTCTTC.

There are many counts of this clonotype. A much larger clone sits a single nucleotide away, making a read error possible. V and J are TRBV21-1 and TRBJ2-5; no DNA check was done on the table's D call, TRBD2. TRBV21-1 constitutes a pseudogene. The CDR3 extends over 16 amino acids. The CDR3 sequence: CASSLRARPSQETQYF. In nucleotides, the CDR3 is TGTGCCAGCAGCTTACGTGCGAGACCCTCTCAAGAGACCCAGTACTTC.

This clonotype has only a few counts. This rearrangement joins TRBV7-9 to TRBJ2-1; D is possibly TRBD1 (6 bases). V was cut by 6 bases and J by 9 bases, with 12 bases left in between. The length of the CDR3 is 12 residues. Germline V gene lookup returns CDR1 SEHNR and CDR2 FQNEAQ (reference sequence). The CDR3 reads CASRAGAGEQFF. The CDR3 coding sequence is TGTGCCAGCAGGGCAGGGGCGGGTGAGCAGTTCTTC.

V gene TRBV2 combines with J gene TRBJ2-5; 7 positions match TRBD2. The end of the DNA is better explained by TRBJ2-7, so the J call may be wrong. The CDR3 covers 14 residues. Germline V gives CDR1 SNHLY, CDR2 FYNNEI. CDR3 protein: CASRTSGGPYEQYF. DNA for the CDR3: TGTGCCAGCAGGACCTCGGGGGGTCCCTACGAGCAGTACTTC.

The chain has TRBV19 and TRBJ2-5; 9 positions agree with TRBD1. Trimming removed 6 bases from V and 2 bases from J; junction bases left unmatched: 4. The germline CDR1 and CDR2 sequences are LNHDA and SQIVND (reference sequence). The CDR3 is made up of 14 amino acids. Here the CDR3 DNA reads TGTGCCAGTAGCAGGGACAGGGCTCAAGAGACCCAGTACTTC. Translated: CASSRDRAQETQYF. The full variable domain, with the rest looked up from reference TRBV19 and TRBJ2-5, is DGGITQSPKYLFRKEGQNVTLSCEQNLNHDAMYWYRQDPGQGLRLIYYSQIVNDFQKGDIAEGYSVSREKKESFPLTVTSAQKNPTAFYLCASSRDRAQETQYFGPGTRLLVL.

This clonotype was seen a few times. The V and J genes are TRBV29-1 and TRBJ1-1; D is unclear. Between the trimmed V and J ends, which lost 4 bases and 1 base, there was a span of 10 bases. The CDR3 length is 13 residues. Looked up from germline, CDR1 is SQVTM and CDR2 is ANQGSEA. The CDR3 nucleotides are TGCAGCGTTGTGAGCATGGGGAACACTGAAGCTTTCTTT. Translated: CSVVSMGNTEAFF.

A word on this clonotype: A clone one base away is much larger, so this may be a read error. This chain joins TRBV7-6 and TRBJ2-4, with no clear D. The CDR3 spans 15 residues. Germline-derived CDR1 and CDR2 are SGHVS and FNYEAQ. Trimming took off 3 bases at V and 13 bases at J, with 22 bases between the two ends. The CDR3 reads CASSLAYQSSYVQYF. The CDR3 region has the DNA TGTGCCAGCAGCTTGGCCTACCAAAGCTCCTACGTGCAGTACTTC.

The V gene is TRBV6-2 or TRBV6-3, the J gene TRBJ2-4; D unclear. The CDR3 has 18 amino acids. CDR1 MNHEY and CDR2 SVGEGT come from the germline V gene. Trimming pared 4 bases from V and 1 base from J, leaving 20 bases between. The CDR3 spells CASSSHRIDPRAKNIQYF. The CDR3 DNA reads TGTGCCAGCAGTTCCCACCGGATTGACCCGAGGGCCAAAAACATTCAGTACTTC.

This clonotype was counted at least ten times. The gene calls are TRBV28 and TRBJ2-3; TRBD2 matches at 12 bases. The CDR3 loop spans 17 amino acids. The J segment lost 5 bases and the V segment lost 1 base, leaving 7 bases of the junction unmatched. Per germline, CDR1 MDHEN and CDR2 SYDVKM. CDR3 nucleotide sequence: TGTGCCAGCAGTTTATCGACTAGCGGGAGTCTTGAAGATACGCAGTATTTT. Residues: CASSLSTSGSLEDTQYF.